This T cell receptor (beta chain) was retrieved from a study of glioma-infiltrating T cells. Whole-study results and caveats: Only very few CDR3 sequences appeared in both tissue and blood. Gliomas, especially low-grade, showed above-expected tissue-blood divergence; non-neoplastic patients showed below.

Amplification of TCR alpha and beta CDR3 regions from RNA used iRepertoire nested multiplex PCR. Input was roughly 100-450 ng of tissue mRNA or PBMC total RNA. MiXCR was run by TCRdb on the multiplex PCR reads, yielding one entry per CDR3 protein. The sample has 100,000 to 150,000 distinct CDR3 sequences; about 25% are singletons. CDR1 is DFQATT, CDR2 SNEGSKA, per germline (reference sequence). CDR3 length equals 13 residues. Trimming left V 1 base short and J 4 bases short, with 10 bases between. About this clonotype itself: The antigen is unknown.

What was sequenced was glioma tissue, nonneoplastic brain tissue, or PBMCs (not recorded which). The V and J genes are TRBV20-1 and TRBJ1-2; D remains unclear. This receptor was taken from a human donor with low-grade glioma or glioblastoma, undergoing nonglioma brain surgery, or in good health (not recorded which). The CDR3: CSARGGGSYGYTF. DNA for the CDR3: TGCAGTGCTAGAGGGGGAGGGAGCTATGGCTACACCTTC.